These 32 T cell receptor beta chains share one sample of origin, sequenced in a study of cytomegalovirus exposure and HLA in healthy donors. The PCR ran on 60 Vbeta and 13 Jbeta primers. TCRdb keeps only in-frame clones here, not all; method: immunoSEQ multiplex PCR. The sample carries some 95,000 clones, less than 80% recorded once. The sample comprised PBMCs. The source of these receptors is a woman aged 40 to 50 in good health and CMV-seropositive.

V is TRBV19 and J is TRBJ2-2; TRBD2 matches at 8 bases. The CDR3 is 15 residues long. Germline values: CDR1 LNHDA, CDR2 SQIVND (reference sequence). The V gene end was trimmed by 8 bases and the J gene end by 7 bases; junction bases not matched to a gene: 12. The CDR3 loop reads CASGGFSGRGGELFF. Written as DNA, the CDR3 is TGTGCCAGTGGCGGCTTTTCCGGGAGGGGCGGGGAGCTGTTTTTT. The whole variable domain, remainder taken from reference TRBV19 and TRBJ2-2, is DGGITQSPKYLFRKEGQNVTLSCEQNLNHDAMYWYRQDPGQGLRLIYYSQIVNDFQKGDIAEGYSVSREKKESFPLTVTSAQKNPTAFYLCASGGFSGRGGELFFGEGSRLTVL.

The rearrangement uses TRBV9 and TRBJ2-2, with TRBD2 matching 7 bases. The CDR3 is 16 amino acids. V was pared by 4 bases and J by 6 bases, with 12 bases of the junction left unmatched. CDR1 SGDLS and CDR2 YYNGEE come from the germline V gene. CDR3 region: CASSLESGIKSGELFF. The DNA for the CDR3 is TGTGCCAGCAGCCTAGAGAGCGGGATTAAATCCGGGGAGCTGTTTTTT. Complete variable domain (other parts from reference TRBV9 and TRBJ2-2): DSGVTQTPKHLITATGQRVTLRCSPRSGDLSVYWYQQSLDQGLQFLIQYYNGEERAKGNILERFSAQQFPDLHSELNLSSLELGDSALYFCASSLESGIKSGELFFGEGSRLTVL.

This clone has only a few counts. CDR3 DNA: TGTGCCACCAGCAGGGGACTAGGGGACGAGCAGTACTTC. Translation gives CATSRGLGDEQYF. The chain is built from TRBV15 and TRBJ2-7, with 8 bases fitting TRBD2. From germline, CDR1 is LNHNV and CDR2 YYDKDF (reference sequence). The CDR3 length is 13 residues. Trimming took 3 bases from V and 5 from J; bases not matched to a gene: 3. Combining the CDR3 with reference TRBV15 and TRBJ2-7 gives the whole variable domain DAMVIQNPRYQVTQFGKPVTLSCSQTLNHNVMYWYQQKSSQAPKLLFHYYDKDFNNEADTPDNFQSRRPNTSFCFLDIRSPGLGDTAMYLCATSRGLGDEQYFGPGTRLTVT.

The rearrangement joins TRBV10-2 to TRBJ1-2; 8 bases agree with TRBD1. The CDR3 totals 13 residues. Trimming cost V 6 bases and J 2 bases; bases outside gene matches: 2. The germline CDR1 and CDR2 sequences are WSHSY and SAAADI. CDR3 DNA sequence: TGCGCCAGCAGAGGGACAGGCAACTATGGCTACACCTTC. Its translation: CASRGTGNYGYTF.

This chain joins TRBV11-2 and TRBJ2-1, with D perhaps matching TRBD2 (5 bases). The V and J ends lost 5 bases and 9 bases respectively, with 17 bases between them. The CDR3 runs 14 residues. CDR1 SGHAT and CDR2 FQNNGV come from the germline V gene. In nucleotides, the CDR3 is TGTGCCAGCAGCCTAGCTAGGGCTGAGGGTGAGCAGTTCTTC. It translates to CASSLARAEGEQFF.

The chain combines TRBV2 with TRBJ2-2, with 7 bases that match TRBD1. CDR1 and CDR2 (germline): SNHLY, FYNNEI. The CDR3 totals 14 residues. Trimming removed 5 bases from V and 4 bases from J; junction bases left unmatched: 4. The CDR3 DNA follows: TGTGCCAGCAGTTGGGACAGCCTCACCGGGGAGCTGTTTTTT. Encoded protein: CASSWDSLTGELFF. Together with reference TRBV2 and TRBJ2-2, the CDR3 gives the full variable domain: EPEVTQTPSHQVTQMGQEVILRCVPISNHLYFYWYRQILGQKVEFLVSFYNNEISEKSEIFDDQFSVERPDGSNFTLKIRSTKLEDSAMYFCASSWDSLTGELFFGEGSRLTVL.

CDR3 nucleotides: TGTGCCATCAGTGCTGGGACAGGAATCTACGAGCAGTACTTC. This encodes CAISAGTGIYEQYF. J is TRBJ2-7 and V is TRBV10-3; 8 bases map to TRBD1. Germline CDR1 is ENHRY and CDR2 is SYGVKD. The CDR3 is 14 amino acids. Losses at the gene ends were 4 bases for V and 3 bases for J; bases not matched to a gene: 5.

This chain connects TRBV6-6 to TRBJ2-3, with 7 bases fitting TRBD2. Per germline, CDR1 MNHNY and CDR2 SVGAGI (reference sequence). CDR3 length: 12 residues. The CDR3 region has the DNA TGTGCTTATAGCGGGAGCACAGATACGCAGTATTTT. It specifies CAYSGSTDTQYF.

The rearrangement joins TRBV15 to TRBJ1-4; 9 positions agree with TRBD1. The germline V gene has CDR1 LNHNV and CDR2 YYDKDF (reference sequence). Trimming removed 3 bases from V and 5 bases from J; junction bases left unmatched: 4. The CDR3 is 15 amino acids. CDR3 amino acids: CATSRSTGGNEKLFF. DNA of the CDR3: TGTGCCACCAGCAGGTCTACAGGGGGCAATGAAAAACTGTTTTTT.

The gene calls are TRBV2 and TRBJ2-3, with 7 bases identical to TRBD2. Germline CDR1 reads SNHLY; CDR2 reads FYNNEI. The CDR3 is 16 residues long. With 2 bases clipped from V and 0 bases from J, the junction kept 5 bases outside the gene matches. CDR3 bases: TGTGCCAGCAGTGAACTCGGGAGGCAGAGCACAGATACGCAGTATTTT. It specifies CASSELGRQSTDTQYF.

The chain links TRBV20-1 to TRBJ2-7; D is unclear. Trimming cost V 5 bases and J 0 bases, with 5 bases left between them. The CDR3 contains 11 residues. The V gene's germline CDR1 is DFQATT and CDR2 SNEGSKA (reference sequence). The CDR3 DNA reads TGCAGTGCTTACATCTCCTACGAGCAGTACTTC. Translating it yields CSAYISYEQYF.

The chain has TRBV6-1 and TRBJ2-2, with no clear D. The CDR3 has 12 amino acids. With 10 bases removed from V and 1 base from J, the gap between germline ends came to 7 bases. In germline, CDR1 is MNHNS, CDR2 SASEGT. The chain's CDR3 is CAIRGNTGELFF. The CDR3 DNA follows: TGTGCCATCCGAGGGAACACCGGGGAGCTGTTTTTT.

This clone was counted a few times. The chain is built from TRBV5-1 and TRBJ2-3; a possible D gene is TRBD2 (6 bases). Looked up from germline, CDR1 is SGHRS and CDR2 is YFSETQ. The V end was cut by 1 base, the J end by 5 bases, with 20 bases between. The CDR3 contains 17 residues. CDR3 sequence: CASSLMGRGGTGDTQYF. As DNA, the CDR3 is TGCGCCAGCAGCTTGATGGGGCGTGGCGGGACGGGAGATACGCAGTATTTT.

This chain joins TRBV19 and TRBJ2-5; 11 bases agree with TRBD1. The last part of the DNA fits TRBJ2-7 better; the J call may be wrong. Germline assignment: CDR1 LNHDA and CDR2 SQIVND (reference sequence). This CDR3 region has 17 residues. CDR3 DNA sequence: TGTGCCAGTAGTATAGTCTCGGGACAGGGGGGCTCCTACGAGCAGTACTTC. This codes for CASSIVSGQGGSYEQYF.

V is TRBV5-1 and J is TRBJ1-3, with D possibly being TRBD1 (5 bases). Germline lookup yields CDR1 SGHRS and CDR2 YFSETQ. This CDR3 has 14 residues. The V end lost 7 bases, the J end lost 4 bases, and 15 bases lay between the germline ends. The CDR3 reads CASAKGASGNTIYF. CDR3 bases: TGCGCCAGCGCGAAAGGGGCCTCGGGAAACACCATATATTTT.

The rearrangement joins TRBV9 to TRBJ1-2; maybe TRBD1 (5 bases). Trimming removed 0 bases from V and 4 bases from J, with 10 bases in between. Germline lookup yields CDR1 SGDLS and CDR2 YYNGEE. CDR3 size: 14 residues. Here the CDR3 reads CASSVAGGAYGYTF. CDR3 DNA: TGTGCCAGCAGCGTAGCGGGGGGTGCCTATGGCTACACCTTC.

The CDR3 bases are TGCGCCAGCAGCTTGGTTAGCGGGATCAATGAGCAGTTCTTC. It specifies CASSLVSGINEQFF. The V and J genes are TRBV5-1 and TRBJ2-1; 8 bases are a match to TRBD2. This CDR3 has 14 residues. After removal of 0 bases from V and 6 bases from J, the junction contained 2 bases not matched to a gene. Germline values: CDR1 SGHRS, CDR2 YFSETQ.

The V call is TRBV6-5, the J call TRBJ2-5; D perhaps matches TRBD2 (5 bases). The end of the DNA aligns better with TRBJ2-7, so the J call may be wrong. The CDR3 is 13 amino acids. Looked up from germline, CDR1 is MNHEY and CDR2 is SVGAGI. The CDR3 sequence: CASGSGRAREQYF. The CDR3 region has the DNA TGTGCCAGCGGGTCGGGAAGGGCGCGCGAGCAGTACTTC.

Of note for this clone: The germline gene is not matched at one end of the junction; a read error may be the cause. This chain joins TRBV7-7 and TRBJ2-2; 8 bases line up with TRBD2. Germline V gives CDR1 SSHAT, CDR2 FNYEAQ (reference sequence). The CDR3 totals 16 residues. As DNA, the CDR3 is TGTGCTAGCAGACCCACAGCGGGAGAGGGCACCGGGGAGCTGTTTTTT. Residues: CASRPTAGEGTGELFF.

V and J are TRBV10-2 and TRBJ2-7; 9 positions agree with TRBD2. J lost 3 bases, V lost 6 bases, and 9 bases had no gene match. Germline V gene lookup returns CDR1 WSHSY and CDR2 SAAADI. The CDR3 has 15 amino acids. The CDR3 DNA reads as TGCGCCAGCAGCGGTGGTAGCGGGGGCCTCTACGAGCAGTACTTC. Protein product: CASSGGSGGLYEQYF.

The chain carries TRBV5-1 and TRBJ1-2; D uncertain. V was trimmed by 0 bases and J by 5 bases, leaving 11 bases between them. Germline V gives CDR1 SGHRS, CDR2 YFSETQ. This CDR3 comprises 14 residues. The CDR3 coding sequence is TGCGCCAGCAGCTTGGTTGCGGGGATGTATGGCTACACCTTC. Protein sequence: CASSLVAGMYGYTF. Full variable domain (outside the CDR3, taken from reference TRBV5-1 and TRBJ1-2): KAGVTQTPRYLIKTRGQQVTLSCSPISGHRSVSWYQQTPGQGLQFLFEYFSETQRNKGNFPGRFSGRQFSNSRSEMNVSTLELGDSALYLCASSLVAGMYGYTFGSGTRLTVV.

This clone was detected a few times. The CDR3 DNA is TGTGCCAGCAGCCAGCGGACAGATGAAGCTTTCTTT. It specifies CASSQRTDEAFF. This chain uses TRBV14 with TRBJ1-1; D may be TRBD1 (6 bases). V dropped 3 bases and J dropped 7 bases, with 9 bases sitting between them. The CDR3 contains 12 residues. The germline gives CDR1 SGHDN, CDR2 FVKESK.

In nucleotides, the CDR3 is TGTGCCAGCAGTTTACTAGCGGGGGAAGAGACCCAGTACTTC. Translating it yields CASSLLAGEETQYF. The rearrangement links TRBV27 to TRBJ2-5; 10 nucleotides align to TRBD2. The CDR3 totals 14 residues. Germline values: CDR1 MNHEY, CDR2 SMNVEV (reference sequence). Trimming cost V 2 bases and J 3 bases; bases outside gene matches: 0.

The CDR3 here is CASSLDGSYEQYF. CDR3 DNA sequence: TGTGCCAGCAGTTTAGACGGGTCATACGAGCAGTACTTC. The chain combines TRBV28 with TRBJ2-7, with D hard to call. Germline assignment: CDR1 MDHEN and CDR2 SYDVKM. V lost 2 bases, J lost 4 bases, and 9 bases lay in between. CDR3 length equals 13 residues.

This clone was found once. The rearrangement uses TRBV9 and TRBJ2-5; D perhaps matches TRBD2 (6 bases). CDR3 length: 15 amino acids. Germline CDR1 SGDLS, CDR2 YYNGEE. The ends were cut back, 4 bases at V and 4 bases at J, with 17 bases in the middle. CDR3 sequence reads: CASSPNGGLTETQYF. The CDR3 region has the DNA TGTGCCAGCAGCCCCAACGGAGGGCTTACAGAGACCCAGTACTTC.

The chain employs TRBV7-2 and TRBJ2-1; TRBD2 matches 10 bases. With 7 bases clipped from V and 7 bases from J, the junction kept 7 bases outside the gene matches. Germline V gives CDR1 SGHTA, CDR2 FQGNSA. CDR3 length equals 14 residues. The CDR3 reads CASTDRSGRNEQFF. In DNA, the CDR3 is TGTGCCAGCACCGATCGTAGCGGGAGGAATGAGCAGTTCTTC.

V and J are TRBV6-5 and TRBJ1-1, with no clear D. From germline, CDR1 is MNHEY and CDR2 SVGAGI. The ends were cut back, 0 bases at V and 2 bases at J, with 7 bases in the middle. The CDR3 is 14 residues long. The CDR3 DNA reads TGTGCCAGCAGTTACTCGTACATTAACACTGAAGCTTTCTTT. Protein product: CASSYSYINTEAFF.

For the CDR3, the DNA is TGTGCCAGTAGTGTCACCGGGAGGCCCTACGAGCAGTACTTC. Translated: CASSVTGRPYEQYF. The V gene is TRBV19, the J gene TRBJ2-7; TRBD2 agrees at 7 bases. The junction had 6 bases not matched to a gene; V was cut back by 5 bases and J by 2 bases. The germline CDR1 and CDR2 sequences are LNHDA and SQIVND (reference sequence). CDR3 length: 14 residues.

In regard to this clone: Within the sample, other DNA sequences also encode this same CDR3. The chain has TRBV5-6 and TRBJ2-1; 7 bases fit TRBD2. The CDR3 extends over 15 amino acids. V gave up 0 bases and J gave up 4 bases; unmatched junction bases: 4. CDR1 and CDR2 from the germline V gene are SGHDT and YYEEEE. CDR3 DNA: TGTGCCAGCAGCTTGGTTTTAGCGGGTTACAATGAGCAGTTCTTC. Its protein is CASSLVLAGYNEQFF.

The V call is TRBV5-1, the J call TRBJ2-3; TRBD2 aligns across 13 bases. V shed 1 base and J 4 bases; nucleotides not matched to a gene: 3. Germline CDR1 SGHRS, CDR2 YFSETQ. This CDR3 has 16 amino acids. The CDR3 DNA reads TGCGCCAGCAGCTTGCTTACTAGCGGGAGGGCAGATACGCAGTATTTT. Its protein product is CASSLLTSGRADTQYF.

A few counts support this clone. This chain connects TRBV6-1 to TRBJ2-6; D remains ambiguous. Trimming took 4 bases from V and 0 from J, leaving 7 bases between them. CDR1 and CDR2 from the germline V gene are MNHNS and SASEGT. CDR3 length: 15 amino acids. The CDR3 reads CASSAQSSGANVLTF. CDR3 DNA sequence: TGTGCCAGCAGTGCCCAGTCCTCTGGGGCCAACGTCCTGACTTTC.

This chain links TRBV5-4 with TRBJ2-6; D ambiguous. The germline V gene encodes CDR1 SGHNT and CDR2 YYREEE (reference sequence). The V end lost 0 bases, the J end lost 4 bases, and 8 bases lay between the germline ends. The CDR3 extends over 15 amino acids. The CDR3 DNA follows: TGTGCCAGCAGCTTGGTTACTTCAGGGGCCAACGTCCTGACTTTC. This codes for CASSLVTSGANVLTF.